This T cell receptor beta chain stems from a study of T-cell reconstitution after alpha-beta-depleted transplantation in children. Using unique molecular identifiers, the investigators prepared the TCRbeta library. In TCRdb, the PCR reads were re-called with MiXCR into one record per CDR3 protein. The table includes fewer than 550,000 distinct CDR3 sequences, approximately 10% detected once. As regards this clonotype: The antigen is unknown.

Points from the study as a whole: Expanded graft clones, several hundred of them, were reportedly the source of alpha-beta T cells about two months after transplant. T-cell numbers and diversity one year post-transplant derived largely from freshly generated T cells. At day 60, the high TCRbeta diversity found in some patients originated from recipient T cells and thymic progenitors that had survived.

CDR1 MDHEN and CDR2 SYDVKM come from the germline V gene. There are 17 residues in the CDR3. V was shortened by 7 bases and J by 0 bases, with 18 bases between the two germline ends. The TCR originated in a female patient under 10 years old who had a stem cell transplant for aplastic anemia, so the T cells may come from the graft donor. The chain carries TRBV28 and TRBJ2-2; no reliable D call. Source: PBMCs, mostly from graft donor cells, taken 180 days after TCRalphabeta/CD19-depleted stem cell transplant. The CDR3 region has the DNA TGTGCCAGCATCAATCGAGGACGGCCAGCGAACACCGGGGAGCTGTTTTTT. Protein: CASINRGRPANTGELFF.